These T cell receptor beta chains were read from a single sample in a study of blood T cell repertoires in COVID-19. Data came from immunoSEQ multiplex PCR; TCRdb stores just in-frame clones and leaves some out. The sample consists of 150,000 to 200,000 clones, roughly 76% of them appearing once. Sample: peripheral blood. The source is a woman at least 80 years old with COVID-19, enrolled during active disease. The CDR3 runs from the conserved cysteine through the conserved F or W. Fields, in order: J gene, clone size, D gene, V gene, CDR3 DNA, CDR3 protein. A D gene is named only where the DNA matches it firmly. Rows may omit the clone size; those that give it use once, few, many or a size class.

j_gene: TRBJ2-3; abundance: -; d_gene: TRBD2; v_gene: TRBV7-9; CDR3nt: TGTGCCAGCAGCTTACCGACTAGCGGAACAGATACGCAGTATTTT; CDR3aa: CASSLPTSGTDTQYF
j_gene: TRBJ1-2; abundance: -; d_gene: -; v_gene: TRBV2; CDR3nt: TGTGCCAGCAGTGAACGGCAGGGCCCGGACGGCTACACCTTC; CDR3aa: CASSERQGPDGYTF
j_gene: TRBJ2-1; abundance: -; d_gene: TRBD1; v_gene: TRBV19; CDR3nt: TGTGCCAGTAGCTACACCGGGACAGGGGGCTCGGGTGAGCAGTTCTTC; CDR3aa: CASSYTGTGGSGEQFF
j_gene: TRBJ1-1; abundance: once; d_gene: TRBD1; v_gene: TRBV5-4; CDR3nt: TGTGCCAGCAGCTTACCTTACAGGGGACTGAACACTGAAGCTTTCTTT; CDR3aa: CASSLPYRGLNTEAFF
j_gene: TRBJ2-3; abundance: -; d_gene: -; v_gene: TRBV7-6; CDR3nt: TGTGCCAGCAGCTTAGTGTACACAGATACGCAGTATTTT; CDR3aa: CASSLVYTDTQYF
j_gene: TRBJ1-3; abundance: -; d_gene: -; v_gene: TRBV11-2; CDR3nt: TGTGCCAGCAGCCCGGCCGGGACAAGCTCAGGAAACACCATATATTTT; CDR3aa: CASSPAGTSSGNTIYF
j_gene: TRBJ2-2; abundance: -; d_gene: -; v_gene: TRBV19; CDR3nt: TGTGCCAGTAGTATCCAGGGCGCGAACACCGGGGAGCTGTTTTTT; CDR3aa: CASSIQGANTGELFF
j_gene: TRBJ1-2; abundance: -; d_gene: TRBD1; v_gene: TRBV24-1; CDR3nt: TGTGCCACCAGTGGTTCTGGGACAGGGACTGGCTACACCTTC; CDR3aa: CATSGSGTGTGYTF
j_gene: TRBJ2-7; abundance: -; d_gene: TRBD2; v_gene: TRBV9; CDR3nt: TGTGCCAGCAGCCCCCGACTAGCGGGAGGGCCTTGGGAGCAGTACTTC; CDR3aa: CASSPRLAGGPWEQYF
j_gene: TRBJ1-5; abundance: -; d_gene: -; v_gene: TRBV6-6; CDR3nt: TGTGCCACGAACAGTGCTAATCAGCCCCAGCATTTT; CDR3aa: CATNSANQPQHF
j_gene: TRBJ1-1; abundance: few; d_gene: -; v_gene: TRBV16; CDR3nt: TGTGCCAGCAGCCAGCCCCTGAGCGGGCACACTGAAGCTTTCTTT; CDR3aa: CASSQPLSGHTEAFF
j_gene: TRBJ2-7; abundance: -; d_gene: TRBD1; v_gene: TRBV11-3; CDR3nt: TGTGCCAGCAGCTTCCAGATCAGGGGGTCCTACGAGCAGTACTTC; CDR3aa: CASSFQIRGSYEQYF
j_gene: TRBJ2-1; abundance: -; d_gene: TRBD2; v_gene: TRBV11-3; CDR3nt: TGTGCCAGCGGGACTAGCTCCTACAATGAGCAGTTCTTC; CDR3aa: CASGTSSYNEQFF
j_gene: TRBJ1-6; abundance: -; d_gene: TRBD1; v_gene: TRBV19; CDR3nt: TGTGCCAGTAGGGCGACAGGGGGATGGAATTCACCCCTCCACTTT; CDR3aa: CASRATGGWNSPLHF
j_gene: TRBJ2-3; abundance: -; d_gene: TRBD2; v_gene: TRBV9; CDR3nt: TGTGCCAGCAGCCGGACTAGCGGACCCACAGATACGCAGTATTTT; CDR3aa: CASSRTSGPTDTQYF
j_gene: TRBJ2-1; abundance: few; d_gene: -; v_gene: TRBV5-1; CDR3nt: TGCGCCAGCAGCTTGGTAGGGGCGAATGAGCAGTTCTTC; CDR3aa: CASSLVGANEQFF
j_gene: TRBJ1-6; abundance: -; d_gene: -; v_gene: TRBV11-2; CDR3nt: TGTGCCAGCAGCTTCTTGGCGGATAATTCACCCCTCCACTTT; CDR3aa: CASSFLADNSPLHF
j_gene: TRBJ2-5; abundance: -; d_gene: TRBD1; v_gene: TRBV7-8; CDR3nt: TGTGCCAGCAGCTTACTACTGGACAGGGTCTTTAAGACCCAGTACTTC; CDR3aa: CASSLLLDRVFKTQYF
j_gene: TRBJ2-2; abundance: -; d_gene: TRBD2; v_gene: TRBV3-1/TRBV3-2; CDR3nt: TGTGCCAGCAGCCTAGGACAGGGAGTCTCGGAACTAGCGGGGGGCCACACAACCGGGGAGCTGTTTTTT; CDR3aa: CASSLGQGVSELAGGHTTGELFF
j_gene: TRBJ1-2; abundance: -; d_gene: -; v_gene: TRBV19; CDR3nt: TGTGCCAGTACTACAGGGAGTCTTTCTTCCTATGGCTACACCTTC; CDR3aa: CASTTGSLSSYGYTF
j_gene: TRBJ2-3; abundance: -; d_gene: -; v_gene: TRBV5-5; CDR3nt: TGTGCCAGCAGCTTGTTCGAAGGAGCCAGCACAGATACGCAGTATTTT; CDR3aa: CASSLFEGASTDTQYF
j_gene: TRBJ2-5; abundance: -; d_gene: TRBD2; v_gene: TRBV4-1; CDR3nt: TGCGCCAGCAGCCGGACTAGCGGGAGCCAAGAGACCCAGTACTTC; CDR3aa: CASSRTSGSQETQYF
j_gene: TRBJ1-1; abundance: -; d_gene: TRBD1; v_gene: TRBV19; CDR3nt: TGTGCCAGTAGTATTGGGGCAGGGGGCACGAACACTGAAGCTTTCTTT; CDR3aa: CASSIGAGGTNTEAFF
j_gene: TRBJ1-3; abundance: few; d_gene: -; v_gene: TRBV21-1; CDR3nt: TGTGCCAGCAGGTACTTCTCTGGAAACACCATATATTTT; CDR3aa: CASRYFSGNTIYF